One sample yielded the 28 T cell receptor beta chains listed below, sequenced in a study of response to subunit inactivated influenza vaccine (dated by TCRdb to 2016 to 2019). The library was prepared using RT-PCR. Reads for this sample came from an Illumina HiSeq 2500. TCRdb ran its own pipeline on the public reads, namely fastp trimming at Q25 and MiXCR clone calling, and kept in-frame beta chains. CDR3 protein duplicates are merged, each entry listing the most common genes and DNA. This sample lists hundreds of thousands of distinct CDR3 sequences; about a sixth were detected once. Of the sample, more than 9% is held by the ten largest clones. The sample consisted of PBMCs from blood, taken 11 to 12 days after vaccination. The origin of the receptors is a man over 45 who received an inactivated influenza vaccine. Donor details come from another sample of the same person, matched by shared clones.

CDR3 DNA sequence: TGTGCCAGCAGCCTTGTGATAGGGAACGGTGAGCAGTTCTTC. The encoded protein is CASSLVIGNGEQFF. The rearrangement uses TRBV28 and TRBJ2-1; D is ambiguous. The V end lost 6 bases, the J end lost 9 bases, and 18 bases lay between the germline ends. CDR1 and CDR2 (germline): MDHEN, SYDVKM. The CDR3 totals 14 residues.

This clonotype came up many times. This chain uses TRBV9 with TRBJ2-3; either TRBD1 or TRBD2 may fit D (5 bases each). CDR3 length: 12 residues. The germline CDR1 and CDR2 sequences are SGDLS and YYNGEE. Trimming shortened V by 4 bases and J by 4 bases, and 7 bases separated the two germline ends. Here the CDR3 reads CASSQGADTQYF. The CDR3 DNA reads as TGTGCCAGCAGCCAGGGAGCAGATACGCAGTATTTT.

The sample holds a few counts of this clonotype. V is TRBV20-1 and J is TRBJ2-4, with 11 bases identical to TRBD2. V shed 5 bases and J 1 base; nucleotides not matched to a gene: 10. Germline V gives CDR1 DFQATT, CDR2 SNEGSKA (reference sequence). This CDR3 contains 17 residues. CDR3 in DNA: TGCAGTGCTCTTGGGGCTAGCGGGGGGCGGGCCAAAAACATTCAGTACTTC. Translating it yields CSALGASGGRAKNIQYF.

J is TRBJ1-1 and V is TRBV7-2; TRBD1 matches 10 bases. The CDR3 extends over 15 amino acids. Trimming took 9 bases from V and 1 from J; bases not matched to a gene: 8. Per germline, CDR1 SGHTA and CDR2 FQGNSA. The DNA of the CDR3 is TGTGCCAGTAAGGGACAGGGGTGGGCGAACACTGAAGCTTTCTTT. Its protein is CASKGQGWANTEAFF.

This clonotype was observed a handful of times. The chain is built from TRBV2 and TRBJ2-7; 11 bases are shared with TRBD2. With 6 bases clipped from V and 7 bases from J, the junction kept 14 bases outside the gene matches. The CDR3 covers 16 residues. Germline assignment: CDR1 SNHLY and CDR2 FYNNEI. CDR3 in DNA: TGTGCCAGCAGGGGGGCTAGCGGGGGGCCGTCTGGAGAGCAGTACTTC. This translates into CASRGASGGPSGEQYF.

This clonotype was counted a few times. V usage is TRBV5-1 and J usage is TRBJ2-3; TRBD2 is a possible D gene (5 bases). V was clipped by 0 bases and J by 6 bases, with 14 bases between them. Germline-derived CDR1 and CDR2 are SGHRS and YFSETQ. The CDR3 is 15 residues long. The CDR3 spells CASSLDKKGGDTQYF. The CDR3 DNA is TGCGCCAGCAGCTTGGACAAAAAAGGCGGGGATACGCAGTATTTT.

The chain employs TRBV20-1 and TRBJ2-7, with 14 bases lining up with TRBD2. From germline, CDR1 is DFQATT and CDR2 SNEGSKA (reference sequence). The CDR3 loop spans 17 amino acids. With 0 bases clipped from V and 3 bases from J, the junction kept 7 bases outside the gene matches. The CDR3 DNA is TGCAGTGCTAGAGAAAGGGGACTAGCGGGAGCGATCTACGAGCAGTACTTC. It is translated as CSARERGLAGAIYEQYF.

The chain employs TRBV6-5 and TRBJ1-6; TRBD1 matches at 9 bases. The CDR3 consists of 14 residues. Looked up from germline, CDR1 is MNHEY and CDR2 is SVGAGI. J gave up 9 bases and V 4 bases, and 4 bases lay outside the gene matches. The CDR3 here is CASSSGTGSSPLHF. DNA of the CDR3: TGTGCCAGCAGTTCCGGGACAGGGAGTTCACCCCTCCACTTT.

This clonotype has only a few counts. The chain uses TRBV20-1 and TRBJ2-7; 12 nucleotides match TRBD1. This CDR3 has 14 amino acids. The germline V gene has CDR1 DFQATT and CDR2 SNEGSKA (reference sequence). The J segment lost 4 bases and the V segment lost 5 bases, leaving 6 bases of the junction unmatched. Here the CDR3 reads CSAPTGQGAYEQYF. CDR3 DNA: TGCAGTGCTCCCACGGGACAGGGGGCTTACGAGCAGTACTTC.

There are a few counts of this clonotype. The genes are TRBV6-2 or TRBV6-3 and TRBJ2-1, with D tentatively TRBD1 or TRBD2 (6 bases each). The germline CDR1 and CDR2 sequences are MNHEY and SVGEGT. V gave up 6 bases and J gave up 9 bases, with 18 bases separating them. This CDR3 has 14 amino acids. The CDR3 DNA follows: TGTGCCAGCAGGGAGAGTTCGGGGGCCCTTGAGCAGTTCTTC. Protein: CASRESSGALEQFF.

This clonotype was counted at least ten times. V and J are TRBV29-1 and TRBJ2-3; D may be TRBD1 (5 bases). Germline V CDR1 and CDR2: SQVTM, ANQGSEA. V dropped 1 base and J dropped 2 bases, with 7 bases sitting between them. This CDR3 contains 13 residues. In DNA, the CDR3 is TGCAGCGTTGAAGGACAGAACACAGATACGCAGTATTTT. This sequence encodes CSVEGQNTDTQYF.

CDR3 loop: CASSYPLNGGAYNEQFF. The CDR3 nucleotides are TGTGCCAGCAGTTACCCACTCAATGGCGGGGCCTACAATGAGCAGTTCTTC. This chain uses TRBV6-2 or TRBV6-3 with TRBJ2-1; TRBD2 might be the D (6 bases). Germline values: CDR1 MNHEY, CDR2 SVGEGT. V lost 2 bases, J lost 2 bases, and 16 bases lay in between. This CDR3 is 17 amino acids long.

This clonotype was observed a few times. This sequence joins TRBV6-2 or TRBV6-3 and TRBJ1-5; D unresolved. Trimming pared 4 bases from V and 5 bases from J, leaving 6 bases between. CDR3 length: 12 residues. In germline, CDR1 is MNHEY, CDR2 SVGEGT. This CDR3 is CASSSGYQPQHF. CDR3 in DNA: TGTGCCAGCAGTTCTGGGTATCAGCCCCAGCATTTT.

This clonotype showed up just a few times. V and J are TRBV20-1 and TRBJ1-3; the match to TRBD1 covers 8 bases. Germline CDR1 DFQATT, CDR2 SNEGSKA (reference sequence). The CDR3 loop spans 12 amino acids. V trimming: 4 bases; J trimming: 8 bases; junction bases outside the gene matches: 4. CDR3 sequence (DNA): TGCAGTGCTAACGGACAGGGAGACACCATATATTTT. Its translation is CSANGQGDTIYF.

On this clonotype: Mismatch with germline at one junction end may stem from a read error. This chain connects TRBV5-1 to TRBJ2-5; 8 nucleotides align to TRBD2. The CDR3 is made up of 17 amino acids. Germline CDR1 reads SGHRS; CDR2 reads YFSETQ. The CDR3 sequence is CASRRQAGAVNRETQCF. The DNA for the CDR3 is TGCGCCAGCAGGCGACAAGCGGGAGCAGTGAATCGAGAGACCCAGTGCTTC.

This clonotype came up a few times. The chain uses TRBV12-3 or TRBV12-4 and TRBJ1-2, with no clear D. Trimming removed 6 bases from V and 4 bases from J, with 18 bases in between. This CDR3 is 15 amino acids long. Here the CDR3 DNA reads TGTGCCAGCAGCTTTACAAGAGTGAAAGGCTATGGCTACACCTTC. Translation gives CASSFTRVKGYGYTF.

This clonotype has only a few counts. The chain links TRBV2 to TRBJ1-1, with 7 positions matching TRBD1. The V and J ends lost 5 bases and 7 bases, in that order; junction bases with no gene match: 4. From germline, CDR1 is SNHLY and CDR2 FYNNEI. There are 12 residues in the CDR3. The CDR3, as DNA: TGTGCCAGCAGTCGACAGGGTAGTGAAGCTTTCTTT. This sequence encodes CASSRQGSEAFF.

The chain recombines TRBV6-5 with TRBJ1-6, with TRBD1 matching over 10 bases. J gave up 8 bases and V 0 bases, and 1 base lay outside the gene matches. There are 15 residues in the CDR3. The germline V gene encodes CDR1 MNHEY and CDR2 SVGAGI. The CDR3 reads CASSYSGTGDSPLHF. CDR3 sequence (DNA): TGTGCCAGCAGTTACTCCGGGACAGGGGATTCACCCCTCCACTTT.

The chain couples TRBV4-3 to TRBJ1-4; TRBD1 agrees at 7 bases. CDR1 and CDR2 (germline): LGHNA, YSLEER. This CDR3 is built from 15 residues. Trimming took 3 bases from V and 5 from J; bases not matched to a gene: 6. The CDR3 loop is CASSQPGQWNEKLFF. The CDR3 coding sequence is TGCGCCAGCAGCCAGCCGGGACAGTGGAATGAAAAACTGTTTTTT.

This clonotype was picked up a small number of times. The chain recombines TRBV6-5 with TRBJ2-2; no firm D call. This CDR3 region has 16 residues. CDR1 is MNHEY, CDR2 SVGAGI, per germline. Trimming shortened V by 4 bases and J by 0 bases, and 12 bases separated the two germline ends. The CDR3 loop reads CASSFPPVANTGELFF. Here the CDR3 DNA reads TGTGCCAGCAGTTTCCCACCGGTTGCGAACACCGGGGAGCTGTTTTTT.

In its sample, this clonotype was seen a few times. The CDR3 loop reads CASSLVGTGFIAKNIQYF. CDR3 in DNA: TGTGCCAGCAGCTTAGTTGGTACAGGATTTATAGCCAAAAACATTCAGTACTTC. The gene calls are TRBV11-1 and TRBJ2-4, with D possibly TRBD1 on 5 matching bases. Germline CDR1 and CDR2: SGHAT and FQDESV (reference sequence). This CDR3 spans 18 amino acids. Trimming took 1 base from V and 0 from J, leaving 16 bases between them. The full variable domain, its missing parts supplied by reference TRBV11-1 and TRBJ2-4, is EAEVAQSPRYKITEKSQAVAFWCDPISGHATLYWYRQILGQGPELLVQFQDESVVDDSQLPKDRFSAERLKGVDSTLKIQPAELGDSAMYLCASSLVGTGFIAKNIQYFGAGTRLSVL.

This clonotype was picked up many times. This chain uses TRBV7-2 with TRBJ2-1, with 7 nucleotides matching TRBD2. V shed 2 bases and J 0 bases; nucleotides not matched to a gene: 4. The CDR3 is made up of 16 amino acids. The germline V gene has CDR1 SGHTA and CDR2 FQGNSA. CDR3 loop: CASSLQSGTSYNEQFF. DNA of the CDR3: TGTGCCAGCAGCTTACAGAGCGGGACCTCCTACAATGAGCAGTTCTTC.

This clonotype was counted only a few times. The V and J genes are TRBV29-1 and TRBJ1-4; a weak D match, TRBD1 (6 bases). CDR3 length: 13 residues. V was cut by 7 bases and J by 7 bases, with 16 bases left in between. The germline gives CDR1 SQVTM, CDR2 ANQGSEA. The CDR3 DNA is TGCAGCGCTCAGGGGTATACGGGTGAAAAACTGTTTTTT. It encodes CSAQGYTGEKLFF.

J is TRBJ2-5 and V is TRBV5-5; D is possibly TRBD1 or TRBD2 (5 bases each). The V and J ends lost 0 bases and 5 bases respectively, with 11 bases between them. The CDR3 is 14 residues long. Germline CDR1 SGHKS, CDR2 YYEKEE (reference sequence). CDR3 region: CASSLGGSFETQYF. CDR3 bases: TGTGCCAGCAGCTTGGGGGGGAGCTTTGAGACCCAGTACTTC.

This chain uses TRBV6-1 with TRBJ2-5; a possible D gene is TRBD1 (6 bases). The CDR3 consists of 15 residues. Germline CDR1 and CDR2: MNHNS and SASEGT. Trimming removed 6 bases from V and 5 bases from J, with 19 bases in between. CDR3: CASSPTRPGVETQYF. In DNA, the CDR3 is TGTGCCAGCAGCCCGACAAGGCCAGGGGTGGAGACCCAGTACTTC.

This clonotype has a count of ten or more. The genes are TRBV19 and TRBJ2-1; no clear D. The CDR3 length is 11 residues. V was pared by 5 bases and J by 6 bases, with 5 bases between. Looked up from germline, CDR1 is LNHDA and CDR2 is SQIVND (reference sequence). This CDR3 is CASSLFNEQFF. CDR3 DNA: TGTGCCAGTAGTCTCTTCAATGAGCAGTTCTTC.

The CDR3 coding sequence is TGTGCCAGCAGCCAAGGGCGGGGCTCTGGAAACACCATATATTTT. Residues: CASSQGRGSGNTIYF. This chain joins TRBV3-1 and TRBJ1-3; D gene unclear. CDR1 and CDR2 from the germline V gene are LGHDT and YNNKEL (reference sequence). This CDR3 has 15 residues. V was cut by 1 base and J by 0 bases, with 7 bases left in between.

This clonotype was recorded a few times. The V call is TRBV20-1, the J call TRBJ2-7, with TRBD1 matching 8 bases. This CDR3 contains 13 residues. Germline V gives CDR1 DFQATT, CDR2 SNEGSKA (reference sequence). V was pared by 4 bases and J by 5 bases, with 7 bases of the junction left unmatched. The CDR3 coding sequence is TGCAGTGCTACCCCCAGGGGGCGCGACGAGCAGTACTTC. Its translation is CSATPRGRDEQYF.